The clone carrying this TCR beta chain has just one count. The V and J ends lost 6 bases and 1 base, in that order; junction bases with no gene match: 8. Per germline, CDR1 SQVTM and CDR2 ANQGSEA. The CDR3 spans 15 residues. Produced via immunoSEQ multiplex PCR; TCRdb's table is partial and in-frame only. The sample includes about 140,000 clones, 80% to 95% of them seen just once. The sample comes from a study of T cell responses to AZD1222 COVID-19 vaccine. Material: peripheral blood, obtained on day 0 of AZD1222 vaccination. The chain couples TRBV29-1 to TRBJ1-1; TRBD1 aligns across 10 bases. The source is an adult in good health. Written as DNA, the CDR3 is TGCAGCGTCCACGACAGGGGGCTCGGGAACACTGAAGCTTTCTTT. Protein: CSVHDRGLGNTEAFF. The full variable domain, in which reference TRBV29-1 and TRBJ1-1 provide the parts outside the CDR3, is SAVISQKPSRDICQRGTSLTIQCQVDSQVTMMFWYRQQPGQSLTLIATANQGSEATYESGFVIDKFPISRPNLTFSTLTVSNMSPEDSSIYLCSVHDRGLGNTEAFFGQGTRLTVV.